In this sample, the clone carrying this T cell receptor (beta chain) turned up many times. The antigen remains unidentified. J was trimmed by 4 bases and V by 4 bases; bases with no gene match: 5. The CDR3 has 15 residues. Germline V gene lookup returns CDR1 MNHEY and CDR2 SVGAGI. TCRdb processed the multiplex PCR reads anew with MiXCR; each CDR3 protein has one entry. The data show around 150,000 distinct CDR3 sequences, around 20% seen once. These data are taken from a study of breast tumors, draining lymph nodes, adjacent tissues. Broader study findings: Luminal-like breast cancer showed significantly greater tumor-nontumor repertoire similarity than basal-like breast cancer did. Findings are consistent with lymph node origin and intratumoral expansion of most tumor T cells. Compared with lymph nodes, tumors were less diverse; compared with nontumor tissue, more.

Breast cancer patients provided tissue from their axillary draining lymph nodes. This clonotype was obtained from a female donor with breast cancer. Some clones in this sample may be carry-over from other donors' samples. Sequenced input: axillary lymph node tissue. The chain has TRBV6-5 and TRBJ2-1, with 9 bases that match TRBD2. CDR3 DNA sequence: TGTGCCAGCAGTTTAGCGGGAGCAGGTTACAATGAGCAGTTCTTC. This codes for CASSLAGAGYNEQFF.